The sequence of this T cell receptor beta chain was determined in a study of breast tumors, draining lymph nodes, adjacent tissues. Findings of the study overall: Data fit most tumor T cells coming from lymph node, expanding in tumor.

At least ten counts were recorded for this clonotype. Its antigen is currently unknown. Axillary draining lymph nodes of breast cancer patients supplied the node samples. This CDR3 is built from 15 residues. Germline CDR1 reads SQVTM; CDR2 reads ANQGSEA. V dropped 4 bases and J dropped 3; count of bases not matched to a gene: 7. A single record per CDR3 protein comes from TCRdb applying MiXCR to the multiplex PCR reads. The data contain around 140,000 distinct CDR3 sequences, approximately 20% of them singletons. The TCR was taken from a female donor with breast cancer. Some clones in this sample may be carry-over from other donors' samples. The V call is TRBV29-1, the J call TRBJ2-1, with TRBD2 identical over 9 bases. The sample consisted of axillary lymph node tissue. Here the CDR3 DNA reads TGCAGCGTTGTGCCTAGCGGGAAAAGCTACAATGAGCAGTTCTTC. It translates to CSVVPSGKSYNEQFF.